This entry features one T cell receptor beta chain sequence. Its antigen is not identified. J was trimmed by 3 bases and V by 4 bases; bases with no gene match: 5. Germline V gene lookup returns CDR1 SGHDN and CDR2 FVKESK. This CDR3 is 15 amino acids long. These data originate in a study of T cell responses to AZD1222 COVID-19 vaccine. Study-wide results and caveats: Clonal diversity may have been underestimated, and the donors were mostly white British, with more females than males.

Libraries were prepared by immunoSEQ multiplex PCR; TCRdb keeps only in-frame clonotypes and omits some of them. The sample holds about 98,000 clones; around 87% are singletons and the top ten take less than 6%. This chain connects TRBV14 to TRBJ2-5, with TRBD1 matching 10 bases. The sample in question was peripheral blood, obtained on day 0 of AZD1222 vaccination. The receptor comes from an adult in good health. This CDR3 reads CASSPRTGGKETQYF. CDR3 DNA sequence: TGTGCCAGCAGCCCCCGGACAGGGGGGAAAGAGACCCAGTACTTC.